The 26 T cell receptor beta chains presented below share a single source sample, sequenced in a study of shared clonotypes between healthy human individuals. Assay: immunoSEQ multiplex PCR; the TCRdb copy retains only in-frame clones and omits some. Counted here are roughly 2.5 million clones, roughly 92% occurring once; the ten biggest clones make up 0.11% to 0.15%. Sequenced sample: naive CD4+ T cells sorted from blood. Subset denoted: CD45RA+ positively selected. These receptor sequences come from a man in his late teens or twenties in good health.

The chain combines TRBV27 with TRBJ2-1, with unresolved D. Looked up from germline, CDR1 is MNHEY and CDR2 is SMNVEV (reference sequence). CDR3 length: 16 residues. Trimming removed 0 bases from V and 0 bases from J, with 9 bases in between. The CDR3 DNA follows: TGTGCCAGCAGTTTATCCACATACTCCTCCTACAATGAGCAGTTCTTC. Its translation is CASSLSTYSSYNEQFF.

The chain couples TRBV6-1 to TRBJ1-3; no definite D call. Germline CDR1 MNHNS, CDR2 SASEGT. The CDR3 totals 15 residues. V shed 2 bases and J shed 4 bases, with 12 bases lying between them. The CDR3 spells CASSELPQSGNTIYF. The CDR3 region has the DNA TGTGCCAGCAGTGAACTCCCCCAGTCCGGAAACACCATATATTTT.

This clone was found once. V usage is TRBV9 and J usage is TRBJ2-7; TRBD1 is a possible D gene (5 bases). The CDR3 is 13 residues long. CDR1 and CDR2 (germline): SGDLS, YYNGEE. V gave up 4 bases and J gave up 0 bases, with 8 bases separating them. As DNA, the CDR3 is TGTGCCAGCAGCAAGACAGTCTCCTACGAGCAGTACTTC. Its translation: CASSKTVSYEQYF.

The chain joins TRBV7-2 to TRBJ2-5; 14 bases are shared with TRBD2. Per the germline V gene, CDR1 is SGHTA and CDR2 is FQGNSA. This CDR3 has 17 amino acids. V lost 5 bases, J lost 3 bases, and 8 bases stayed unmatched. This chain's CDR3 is CASSPTATSGREETQYF. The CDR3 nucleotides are TGTGCCAGCAGCCCGACGGCGACTAGCGGGAGGGAAGAGACCCAGTACTTC.

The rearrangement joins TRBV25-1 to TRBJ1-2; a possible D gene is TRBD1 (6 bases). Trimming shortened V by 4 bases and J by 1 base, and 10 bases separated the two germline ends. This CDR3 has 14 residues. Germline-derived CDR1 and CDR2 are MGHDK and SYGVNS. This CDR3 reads CASSVGGRNYGYTF. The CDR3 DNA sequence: TGTGCCAGCAGTGTAGGGGGACGTAACTATGGCTACACCTTC.

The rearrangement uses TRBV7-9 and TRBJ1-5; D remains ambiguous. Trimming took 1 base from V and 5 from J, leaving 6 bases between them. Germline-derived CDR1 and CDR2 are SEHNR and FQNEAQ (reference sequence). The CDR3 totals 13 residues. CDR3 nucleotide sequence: TGTGCCAGCAGCTTAGATTTTGATCAGCCCCAGCATTTT. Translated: CASSLDFDQPQHF.

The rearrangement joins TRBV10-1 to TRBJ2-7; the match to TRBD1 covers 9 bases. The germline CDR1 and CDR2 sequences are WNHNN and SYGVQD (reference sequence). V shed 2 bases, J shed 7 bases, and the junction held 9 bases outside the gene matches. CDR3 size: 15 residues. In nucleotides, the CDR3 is TGCGCCAGCAGTGAGGACAGGGGGGTCCTTGGGGAGCAGTACTTC. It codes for CASSEDRGVLGEQYF.

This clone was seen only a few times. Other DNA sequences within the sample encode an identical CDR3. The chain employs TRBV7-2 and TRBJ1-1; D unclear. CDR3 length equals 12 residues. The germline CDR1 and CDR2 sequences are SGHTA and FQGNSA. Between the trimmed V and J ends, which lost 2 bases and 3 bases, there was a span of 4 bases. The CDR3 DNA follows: TGTGCCAGCAGCTTATCTCACACTGAAGCTTTCTTT. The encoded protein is CASSLSHTEAFF.

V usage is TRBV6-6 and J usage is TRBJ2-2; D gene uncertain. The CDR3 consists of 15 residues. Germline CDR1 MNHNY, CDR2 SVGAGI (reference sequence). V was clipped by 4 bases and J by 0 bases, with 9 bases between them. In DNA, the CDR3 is TGTGCCAGCAGTTTCCGGGCCGCGAACACCGGGGAGCTGTTTTTT. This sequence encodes CASSFRAANTGELFF.

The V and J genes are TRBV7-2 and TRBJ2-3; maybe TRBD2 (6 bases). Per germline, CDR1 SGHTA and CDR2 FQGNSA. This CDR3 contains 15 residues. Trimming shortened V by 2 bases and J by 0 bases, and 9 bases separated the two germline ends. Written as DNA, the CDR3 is TGTGCCAGCAGCTTAAAGCGGGTTAGCACAGATACGCAGTATTTT. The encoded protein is CASSLKRVSTDTQYF.

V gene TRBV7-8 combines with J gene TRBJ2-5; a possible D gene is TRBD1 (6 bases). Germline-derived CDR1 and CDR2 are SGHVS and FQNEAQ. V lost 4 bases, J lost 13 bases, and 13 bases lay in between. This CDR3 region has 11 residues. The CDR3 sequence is CASSSRDTGYF. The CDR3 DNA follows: TGTGCCAGCAGCTCCCGGGACACCGGGTACTTC.

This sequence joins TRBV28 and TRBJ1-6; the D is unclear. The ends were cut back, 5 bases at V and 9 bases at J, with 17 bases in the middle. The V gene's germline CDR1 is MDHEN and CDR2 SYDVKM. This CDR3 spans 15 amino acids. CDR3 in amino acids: CASSALTDGISPLHF. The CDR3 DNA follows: TGTGCCAGCAGTGCGCTTACCGACGGAATTTCACCCCTCCACTTT.

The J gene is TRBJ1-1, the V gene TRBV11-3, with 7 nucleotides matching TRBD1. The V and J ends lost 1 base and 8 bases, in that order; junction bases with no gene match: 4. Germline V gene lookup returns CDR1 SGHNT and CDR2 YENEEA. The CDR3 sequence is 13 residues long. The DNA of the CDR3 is TGTGCCAGCAGCTTAGGAATGGGACAGGAAGCTTTCTTT. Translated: CASSLGMGQEAFF.

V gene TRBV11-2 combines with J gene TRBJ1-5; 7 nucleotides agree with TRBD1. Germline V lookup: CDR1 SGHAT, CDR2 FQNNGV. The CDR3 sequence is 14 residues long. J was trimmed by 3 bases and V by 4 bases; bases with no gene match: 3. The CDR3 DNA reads TGTGCCAGCAGCTCCGGGACAGACAATCAGCCCCAGCATTTT. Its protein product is CASSSGTDNQPQHF.

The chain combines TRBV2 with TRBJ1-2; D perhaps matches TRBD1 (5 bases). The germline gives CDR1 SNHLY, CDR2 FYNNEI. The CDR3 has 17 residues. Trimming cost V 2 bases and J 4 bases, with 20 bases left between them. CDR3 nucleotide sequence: TGTGCCAGCAGTGAAAAACGCGGAGGACATCTCAGCTATGGCTACACCTTC. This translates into CASSEKRGGHLSYGYTF.

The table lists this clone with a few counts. The CDR3 DNA reads as TGTGCCAGCAGCCTGACAGGACCCAGGCAGCCCCAGCATTTT. This encodes CASSLTGPRQPQHF. The chain uses TRBV28 and TRBJ1-5, with D perhaps matching TRBD1 (6 bases). CDR3 length equals 14 residues. Trimming took 6 bases from V and 7 from J, leaving 16 bases between them. Germline CDR1 reads MDHEN; CDR2 reads SYDVKM.

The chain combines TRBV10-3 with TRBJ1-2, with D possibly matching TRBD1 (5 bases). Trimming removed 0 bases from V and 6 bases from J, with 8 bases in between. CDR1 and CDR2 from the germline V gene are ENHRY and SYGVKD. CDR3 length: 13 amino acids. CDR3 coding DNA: TGTGCCATCAGTGAGTCGGGGGGGGATGGCTACACCTTC. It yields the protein CAISESGGDGYTF.

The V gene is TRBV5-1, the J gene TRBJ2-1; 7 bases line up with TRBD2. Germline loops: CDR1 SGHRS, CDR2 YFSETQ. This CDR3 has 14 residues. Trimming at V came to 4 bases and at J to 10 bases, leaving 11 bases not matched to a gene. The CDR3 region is CASSPITGGMEQFF. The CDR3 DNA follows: TGCGCCAGCAGCCCCATCACCGGGGGGATGGAGCAGTTCTTC.

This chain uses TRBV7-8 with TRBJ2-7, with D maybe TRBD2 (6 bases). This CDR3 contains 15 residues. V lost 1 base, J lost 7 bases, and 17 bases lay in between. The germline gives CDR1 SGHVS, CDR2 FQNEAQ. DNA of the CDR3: TGTGCCAGCAGCTTAGTCCGGGACTGGGTTCTGGAGCAGTACTTC. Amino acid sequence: CASSLVRDWVLEQYF.

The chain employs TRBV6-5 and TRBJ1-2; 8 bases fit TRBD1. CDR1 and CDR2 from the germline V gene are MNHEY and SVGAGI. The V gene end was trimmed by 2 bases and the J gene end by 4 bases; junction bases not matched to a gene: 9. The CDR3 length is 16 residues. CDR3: CASSYAGRQGAYGYTF. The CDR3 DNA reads TGTGCCAGCAGTTACGCAGGTCGGCAGGGGGCCTATGGCTACACCTTC.

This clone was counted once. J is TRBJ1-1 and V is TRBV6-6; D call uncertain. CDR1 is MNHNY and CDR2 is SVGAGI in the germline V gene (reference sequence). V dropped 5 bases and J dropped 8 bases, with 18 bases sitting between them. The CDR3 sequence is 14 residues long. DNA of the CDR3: TGTGCCAGCAGTCCCTACTCGGATAGGGCGGAAGCTTTCTTT. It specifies CASSPYSDRAEAFF.

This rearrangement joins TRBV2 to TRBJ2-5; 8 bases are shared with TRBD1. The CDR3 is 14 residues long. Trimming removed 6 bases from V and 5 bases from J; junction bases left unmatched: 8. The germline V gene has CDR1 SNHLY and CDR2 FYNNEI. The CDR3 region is CASRGNRGLETQYF. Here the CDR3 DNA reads TGTGCCAGCAGGGGAAACAGGGGGTTGGAGACCCAGTACTTC. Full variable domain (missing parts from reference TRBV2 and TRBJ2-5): EPEVTQTPSHQVTQMGQEVILRCVPISNHLYFYWYRQILGQKVEFLVSFYNNEISEKSEIFDDQFSVERPDGSNFTLKIRSTKLEDSAMYFCASRGNRGLETQYFGPGTRLLVL.

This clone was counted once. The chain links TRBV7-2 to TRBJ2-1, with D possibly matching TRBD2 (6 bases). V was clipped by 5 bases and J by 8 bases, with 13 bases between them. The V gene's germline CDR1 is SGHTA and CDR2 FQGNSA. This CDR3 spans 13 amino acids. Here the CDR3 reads CASSRGTMDEQFF. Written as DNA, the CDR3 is TGTGCCAGCAGCCGCGGGACGATGGATGAGCAGTTCTTC.

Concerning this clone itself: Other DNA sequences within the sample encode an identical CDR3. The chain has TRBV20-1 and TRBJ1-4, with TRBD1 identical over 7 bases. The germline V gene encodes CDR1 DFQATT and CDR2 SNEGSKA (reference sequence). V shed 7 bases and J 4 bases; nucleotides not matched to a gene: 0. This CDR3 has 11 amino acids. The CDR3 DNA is TGCAGTGGACAGGGTAATGAAAAACTGTTTTTT. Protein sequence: CSGQGNEKLFF.

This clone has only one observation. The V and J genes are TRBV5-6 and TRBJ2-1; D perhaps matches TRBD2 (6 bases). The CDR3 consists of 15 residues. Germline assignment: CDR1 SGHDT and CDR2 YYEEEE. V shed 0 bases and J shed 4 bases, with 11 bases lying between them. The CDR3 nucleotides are TGTGCCAGCAGCTTGGGGGACTGGATATACAATGAGCAGTTCTTC. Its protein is CASSLGDWIYNEQFF.

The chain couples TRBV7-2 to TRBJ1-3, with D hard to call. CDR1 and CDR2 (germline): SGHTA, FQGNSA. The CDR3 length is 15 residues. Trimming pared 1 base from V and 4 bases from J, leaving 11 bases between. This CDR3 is CASSLVTTSGNTIYF. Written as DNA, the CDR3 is TGTGCCAGCAGCTTAGTAACCACCTCCGGAAACACCATATATTTT.